This T cell receptor (beta chain) was obtained from a study of lymphopenia after photon versus proton radiotherapy (dated by TCRdb to the late 2010s). Turning to the overall study: Photon and proton radiation therapy were compared by the study for their immunological effects in patients with gastrointestinal tumors who developed high-grade lymphopenia. The cohort comprised 20 patients with gastrointestinal tumors who received either photon or proton therapy and then developed lymphopenia. The goal of the study was to characterize the differences between the two radiation modalities in how they affect the immune system. What the study reported, not specific to this receptor: During treatment, patients who received photon therapy lost naive T cells and TCR diversity and gained effector/memory populations, whereas patients who received proton therapy remained relatively stable. Across the cohort, a larger post-nadir drop in TCR diversity was inversely correlated with overall survival time among patients who died. After the lymphocyte count nadir, oligoclonal expansion, especially of CD8+ Temra cells, was observed in photon-treated repertoires, and the drop in diversity was driven by this expansion. The authors looked at the survival association only in patients who died, and they framed better survival with proton therapy as a possibility rather than a demonstrated result.

The CDR3 runs 14 residues from the cysteine to the phenylalanine. The entry retains the CDR3 DNA only, 42 bases that are in frame from base 1. CDR1 SGHNT and CDR2 YYREEE were looked up in the germline V gene (reference sequence). V is clipped by 2 bases and J by 5 bases, and the sequence between their germline boundaries is 11 bases long. The library was produced with the immunoSEQ multiplex PCR assay. Deep sequencing of rearranged TCR beta loci, alongside multiparametric flow cytometry, was used to profile T cell repertoires. TCRdb re-hosts the immuneACCESS table, in-frame sequences only. Its copies lack some clones; in the studies checked, an unresolved V gene accounts for under half of them, and the cause for the rest is not known. The sample profile shows fewer than 20,000 clones; under 95% of them were found once. Around 1.7% of the sample rests with the top ten. In the case of this clone: The clone's antigen remains unknown. No clone much larger than this one lies a single base away; base qualities are absent.

The material sequenced was peripheral blood, taken from a patient treated with photon-based radiotherapy. This TCR was sampled from a woman aged 40 to 50 with cholangiocarcinoma. The V and J genes are TRBV5-4 and TRBJ2-1, with an unclear D gene assignment. The bases are TGTGCCAGCAGCTTACCTGACGGTAACAATGAGCAGTTCTTC. This codes for CASSLPDGNNEQFF.